This T cell receptor (beta chain) comes out of a study of cytomegalovirus exposure and HLA in healthy donors. As to this clone: What it binds is not known.

CDR1 is SGHAT and CDR2 is FQDESV in the germline V gene (reference sequence). The length of the CDR3 is 14 residues. V was cut by 5 bases and J by 2 bases, with 12 bases left in between. Study results and limitations: Clonal expansion, a later analysis showed, was greater in HLA-associated TCR beta chains than in equally common others.

The PCR ran on 60 Vbeta and 13 Jbeta primers. TCRdb keeps only in-frame clones here, not all; method: immunoSEQ multiplex PCR. The table lists a few hundred thousand clones, about four fifths of them singletons, with roughly 10% in the top ten. V and J are TRBV11-1 and TRBJ1-1; D is uncertain. The clonotype was recovered from a woman between 50 and 59 years old in good health and CMV-seropositive. The sequenced sample was PBMCs. CDR3: CASSHPGSNTEAFF. CDR3 DNA sequence: TGTGCCAGCAGCCACCCCGGGAGTAACACTGAAGCTTTCTTT.